Listed below are T cell receptor beta chains from one sample, sequenced in a study of cytomegalovirus exposure and HLA in healthy donors. Sequencing used immunoSEQ multiplex PCR; TCRdb keeps in-frame clones, though not all of them. The repertoire holds 110,000 to 150,000 clones, approximately 63% seen once, with 2.1% in the top ten. Sequencing was performed on PBMCs. These receptors all come from a woman aged 55-70 years in good health and CMV-seropositive. The CDR3 runs from the conserved cysteine through the conserved F or W. Each record gives: CDR3 length, V gene, D gene, J gene, clone size, CDR3 DNA, CDR3 protein. The D gene is left open where the match is weak. Some rows have no size entry. The others give once, few or many, or a class for an expanded clone.

length: 14; V: TRBV5-4; D: TRBD2; J: TRBJ2-7; size: .; DNA: TGTGCCAGCAGCTTGACCAGCGGGAGGGACGAGCAGTACTTC; CDR3: CASSLTSGRDEQYF
length: 15; V: TRBV18; D: .; J: TRBJ1-2; size: .; DNA: TGTGCCAGCTCACCAAGTATGACAGATAACTATGGCTACACCTTC; CDR3: CASSPSMTDNYGYTF
length: 15; V: TRBV6-4; D: TRBD2; J: TRBJ2-3; size: .; DNA: TGTGCCAGCAGTGAGAGCGGGAGGGCCGTAGATACGCAGTATTTT; CDR3: CASSESGRAVDTQYF
length: 16; V: TRBV7-3; D: TRBD1; J: TRBJ1-5; size: .; DNA: TGTGCCAGCAGCTTAGGGACAGGGGGCCTTGGACAGCCCCAGCATTTT; CDR3: CASSLGTGGLGQPQHF
length: 16; V: TRBV18; D: .; J: TRBJ1-4; size: few; DNA: TGTGCCAGCTCACCACAACAGGGATTAACTAATGAAAAACTGTTTTTT; CDR3: CASSPQQGLTNEKLFF
length: 13; V: TRBV30; D: .; J: TRBJ1-2; size: .; DNA: TGTGCCTGGAGTAACAGGGAGATACATGGCTACACCTTC; CDR3: CAWSNREIHGYTF
length: 19; V: TRBV19; D: TRBD1; J: TRBJ1-5; size: .; DNA: TGTGCCAGTAGTATATCCGACCGGGACAGCCGCTGGAGGGGTCAGCCCCAGCATTTT; CDR3: CASSISDRDSRWRGQPQHF
length: 11; V: TRBV19; D: .; J: TRBJ2-2; size: .; DNA: TGTGCCAGCCGGTACACCGGGGAGCTGTTTTTT; CDR3: CASRYTGELFF
length: 11; V: TRBV6-1; D: .; J: TRBJ2-7; size: medium-sized; DNA: TGTGCCAGCAGTGAACTCTACGAGCAGTACTTC; CDR3: CASSELYEQYF
length: 13; V: TRBV6-1; D: TRBD2; J: TRBJ2-3; size: .; DNA: TGTGCCGGACTAGCGGTAAACACAGATACGCAGTATTTT; CDR3: CAGLAVNTDTQYF
length: 15; V: TRBV29-1; D: .; J: TRBJ2-4; size: .; DNA: TGCAGCGTTGTTCCCCCCTCCGGGTCCAAAAACATTCAGTACTTC; CDR3: CSVVPPSGSKNIQYF
length: 14; V: TRBV5-1; D: .; J: TRBJ2-5; size: few; DNA: TGCGCCAGCCGACAGGAAGACAACCAAGAGACCCAGTACTTC; CDR3: CASRQEDNQETQYF
length: 16; V: TRBV28; D: TRBD2; J: TRBJ2-1; size: few; DNA: TGTGCCAGCAGTTCCCCCGGGACTAGCGTTACCAATGAGCAGTTCTTC; CDR3: CASSSPGTSVTNEQFF
length: 17; V: TRBV23-1; D: TRBD1; J: TRBJ2-5; size: .; DNA: TGCGCCAGCAGTCCCCGGGACAGGGGGCTTTTGGTGAAGACCCAGTACTTC; CDR3: CASSPRDRGLLVKTQYF
length: 15; V: TRBV2; D: .; J: TRBJ2-1; size: .; DNA: TGTGCCAGCAGTGCGTCGCCGGGATCCTACAATGAGCAGTTCTTC; CDR3: CASSASPGSYNEQFF
length: 12; V: TRBV6-6; D: .; J: TRBJ1-5; size: .; DNA: TGTGCCAGCACCTTAGACAATCAGCCCCAGCATTTT; CDR3: CASTLDNQPQHF